The 19 T cell receptor beta chains below come from one sample, sequenced in a study of beta chain features in type 1 diabetes. The whole isolated RNA underwent reverse transcription, so sequencing captured expressed TCRB transcripts. Clones were read by immunoSEQ multiplex PCR, and TCRdb kept only the in-frame ones, dropping some. The sample shows over 700,000 clones, roughly 15% of them seen only once. Sequenced input: naive CD4+ T cells from blood. The receptors derive from a woman aged 18-35 years in good health.

This clone came up a few times. This chain joins TRBV5-8 and TRBJ2-1, with 9 bases that match TRBD2. CDR3 length equals 14 residues. Trimming at V came to 2 bases and at J to 9 bases, leaving 6 bases not matched to a gene. Looked up from germline, CDR1 is SGHTS and CDR2 is YDEGEE. CDR3 bases: TGTGCCAGCAGCTTCGGGACTAGCAATACTGAGCAGTTCTTC. Its translation: CASSFGTSNTEQFF. Drawing the rest from reference TRBV5-8 and TRBJ2-1, the complete variable domain is EAGVTQSPTHLIKTRGQQATLRCSPISGHTSVYWYQQALGLGLQFLLWYDEGEERNRGNFPPRFSGRQFPNYSSELNVNALELEDSALYLCASSFGTSNTEQFFGPGTRLTVL.

In its sample, this clone was seen a few times. The rearrangement links TRBV19 to TRBJ1-1; the D is unclear. The germline V and J ends were trimmed by 4 bases and 3 bases, with 12 bases remaining between them. The CDR3 spans 14 residues. Per the germline V gene, CDR1 is LNHDA and CDR2 is SQIVND (reference sequence). This CDR3 reads CASSRAPAHTEAFF. The DNA of the CDR3 is TGTGCCAGTAGTAGGGCCCCAGCCCACACTGAAGCTTTCTTT. Complete variable domain (other parts from reference TRBV19 and TRBJ1-1): DGGITQSPKYLFRKEGQNVTLSCEQNLNHDAMYWYRQDPGQGLRLIYYSQIVNDFQKGDIAEGYSVSREKKESFPLTVTSAQKNPTAFYLCASSRAPAHTEAFFGQGTRLTVV.

Only a few counts were recorded for this clone. The V call is TRBV28, the J call TRBJ2-7, with 8 bases aligning to TRBD1. The V and J ends lost 5 bases and 7 bases, in that order; junction bases with no gene match: 13. This CDR3 has 15 amino acids. Germline V CDR1 and CDR2: MDHEN, SYDVKM. CDR3: CASSLGQGYAIEQYF. CDR3 nucleotides: TGTGCCAGCAGTCTTGGACAGGGCTATGCAATTGAGCAGTACTTC. Complete variable domain (other parts from reference TRBV28 and TRBJ2-7): DVKVTQSSRYLVKRTGEKVFLECVQDMDHENMFWYRQDPGLGLRLIYFSYDVKMKEKGDIPEGYSVSREKKERFSLILESASTNQTSMYLCASSLGQGYAIEQYFGPGTRLTVT.

This clone was counted only a few times. For the CDR3, the DNA is TGTGCCAGCAGCCCGCGAGAGGGATCAGATACGCAGTATTTT. This translates into CASSPREGSDTQYF. V and J are TRBV11-1 and TRBJ2-3; perhaps TRBD2 as D (5 bases). The germline V gene has CDR1 SGHAT and CDR2 FQDESV (reference sequence). V dropped 5 bases and J dropped 4 bases, with 13 bases sitting between them. This CDR3 region has 14 residues.

This clone was observed a few times. V is TRBV5-4 and J is TRBJ2-1, with TRBD2 identical over 11 bases. The V gene end was trimmed by 4 bases and the J gene end by 0 bases; junction bases not matched to a gene: 3. CDR3 length: 16 residues. From germline, CDR1 is SGHNT and CDR2 YYREEE (reference sequence). CDR3 bases: TGTGCCAGCAGCATTAGCGGGAGGGCCTCCTACAATGAGCAGTTCTTC. It translates to CASSISGRASYNEQFF.

The chain has TRBV6-5 and TRBJ1-2; D is uncertain. The CDR3 extends over 12 amino acids. V lost 5 bases and J lost 0, with 4 bases in between. Germline values: CDR1 MNHEY, CDR2 SVGAGI. CDR3 bases: TGTGCCAGCAGTAGAGCTAACTATGGCTACACCTTC. It is translated as CASSRANYGYTF.

V and J are TRBV7-9 and TRBJ2-6, with 14 bases matching TRBD2. V was pared by 5 bases and J by 2 bases, with 5 bases of the junction left unmatched. Germline CDR1 reads SEHNR; CDR2 reads FQNEAQ (reference sequence). This CDR3 contains 18 residues. The CDR3 DNA follows: TGTGCCAGCAGCCAAGAGGGACTAGCGGGAGCTGGGGCCAACGTCCTGACTTTC. Protein: CASSQEGLAGAGANVLTF. Combining the CDR3 with reference TRBV7-9 and TRBJ2-6 gives the whole variable domain DTGVSQNPRHKITKRGQNVTFRCDPISEHNRLYWYRQTLGQGPEFLTYFQNEAQLEKSRLLSDRFSAERPKGSFSTLEIQRTEQGDSAMYLCASSQEGLAGAGANVLTFGAGSRLTVL.

This clone was seen a few times. The chain combines TRBV19 with TRBJ2-3; unclear D gene. This CDR3 region has 12 residues. Germline CDR1 and CDR2: LNHDA and SQIVND (reference sequence). Trimming took 3 bases from V and 8 from J, leaving 9 bases between them. The CDR3 DNA is TGTGCCAGTAGTATGGCTCACTCTACGCAGTATTTT. As protein: CASSMAHSTQYF.

This clone was counted only a few times. This chain connects TRBV9 to TRBJ1-2; no clear D gene. From germline, CDR1 is SGDLS and CDR2 YYNGEE. The CDR3 covers 14 residues. The V gene lost 4 bases and the J gene lost 5 bases, with 15 bases spanning the gap. CDR3 sequence: CASSPHGISYGYTF. CDR3 nucleotides: TGTGCCAGCAGCCCCCATGGCATTTCTTATGGCTACACCTTC.

The chain couples TRBV15 to TRBJ1-1; D not resolved. From germline, CDR1 is LNHNV and CDR2 YYDKDF (reference sequence). This CDR3 comprises 14 residues. V shed 3 bases and J shed 0 bases, with 8 bases lying between them. This CDR3 reads CATSRDLLNTEAFF. CDR3 coding DNA: TGTGCCACCAGCAGGGATCTATTGAACACTGAAGCTTTCTTT.

This clone showed up just a few times. The chain recombines TRBV7-2 with TRBJ2-3, with D tentatively TRBD2 (7 bases). The length of the CDR3 is 13 residues. Per the germline V gene, CDR1 is SGHTA and CDR2 is FQGNSA. The V gene lost 2 bases and the J gene lost 13 bases, with 16 bases spanning the gap. CDR3 sequence (DNA): TGTGCCAGCAGCTTAAACGGCGGGGGCCGAGAGTATTTT. Protein: CASSLNGGGREYF. Drawing the rest from reference TRBV7-2 and TRBJ2-3, the complete variable domain is GAGVSQSPSNKVTEKGKDVELRCDPISGHTALYWYRQSLGQGLEFLIYFQGNSAPDKSGLPSDRFSAERTGGSVSTLTIQRTQQEDSAVYLCASSLNGGGREYFGPGTRLTVL.

Only a few counts were recorded for this clone. The V call is TRBV29-1, the J call TRBJ1-4, with 10 positions matching TRBD1. CDR1 is SQVTM, CDR2 ANQGSEA, per germline. This CDR3 has 12 residues. The CDR3 bases are TGCACCGGGACAGGGGCTCTTGAAAAACTGTTTTTT. It encodes CTGTGALEKLFF.

This clone was seen a handful of times. The V and J genes are TRBV7-2 and TRBJ2-3, with 14 bases fitting TRBD2. V shed 5 bases and J 4 bases; nucleotides not matched to a gene: 5. The V gene's germline CDR1 is SGHTA and CDR2 FQGNSA. This CDR3 spans 16 amino acids. The DNA of the CDR3 is TGTGCCAGCAGCCCAACGGGACTAGCGGGAGCAGATACGCAGTATTTT. This sequence encodes CASSPTGLAGADTQYF. The whole variable domain, remainder taken from reference TRBV7-2 and TRBJ2-3, is GAGVSQSPSNKVTEKGKDVELRCDPISGHTALYWYRQSLGQGLEFLIYFQGNSAPDKSGLPSDRFSAERTGGSVSTLTIQRTQQEDSAVYLCASSPTGLAGADTQYFGPGTRLTVL.

The J gene is TRBJ1-5, the V gene TRBV5-1; 7 nucleotides line up with TRBD1. Per the germline V gene, CDR1 is SGHRS and CDR2 is YFSETQ. CDR3 length: 15 amino acids. The junction had 3 bases not matched to a gene; V was cut back by 0 bases and J by 3 bases. CDR3 DNA sequence: TGCGCCAGCAGCTTGGAGGGACAGAACAATCAGCCCCAGCATTTT. This translates into CASSLEGQNNQPQHF.

V gene TRBV5-5 combines with J gene TRBJ2-5; 8 positions match TRBD1. Trimming took 4 bases from V and 1 from J; bases not matched to a gene: 6. The CDR3 extends over 15 amino acids. Germline V lookup: CDR1 SGHKS, CDR2 YYEKEE (reference sequence). The CDR3 sequence: CASSTRQGSQETQYF. CDR3 sequence (DNA): TGTGCCAGCAGCACAAGACAGGGGAGCCAAGAGACCCAGTACTTC. Combining the CDR3 with reference TRBV5-5 and TRBJ2-5 gives the whole variable domain DAGVTQSPTHLIKTRGQQVTLRCSPISGHKSVSWYQQVLGQGPQFIFQYYEKEERGRGNFPDRFSARQFPNYSSELNVNALLLGDSALYLCASSTRQGSQETQYFGPGTRLLVL.

V gene TRBV28 combines with J gene TRBJ2-3; 7 positions agree with TRBD1. The CDR3 is 15 residues long. Germline CDR1 and CDR2: MDHEN and SYDVKM. V shed 6 bases and J 4 bases; nucleotides not matched to a gene: 10. CDR3 nucleotide sequence: TGTGCCAGCAGGTCTGAGGGGGCTGGGGCAGATACGCAGTATTTT. Translation gives CASRSEGAGADTQYF.

The chain has TRBV5-1 and TRBJ2-7; D not certain. The length of the CDR3 is 15 residues. Trimming shortened V by 0 bases and J by 6 bases, and 16 bases separated the two germline ends. The V gene's germline CDR1 is SGHRS and CDR2 YFSETQ. CDR3 coding DNA: TGCGCCAGCAGCTTGGCAGGCGAAAGACTTTCCGAGCAGTACTTC. Amino acid sequence: CASSLAGERLSEQYF.

The rearrangement uses TRBV28 and TRBJ1-5; a weak D match, TRBD1 (5 bases). V was trimmed by 5 bases and J by 7 bases, leaving 12 bases between them. CDR1 and CDR2 (germline): MDHEN, SYDVKM. This CDR3 is built from 13 residues. The CDR3 loop reads CASSDAGQQPQHF. In DNA, the CDR3 is TGTGCCAGCAGTGATGCGGGGCAGCAGCCCCAGCATTTT. Drawing the rest from reference TRBV28 and TRBJ1-5, the complete variable domain is DVKVTQSSRYLVKRTGEKVFLECVQDMDHENMFWYRQDPGLGLRLIYFSYDVKMKEKGDIPEGYSVSREKKERFSLILESASTNQTSMYLCASSDAGQQPQHFGDGTRLSIL.

The V and J genes are TRBV6-5 and TRBJ2-7, with D possibly being TRBD1 or TRBD2 (5 bases each). Per germline, CDR1 MNHEY and CDR2 SVGAGI. CDR3 size: 13 residues. Trimming took off 4 bases at V and 6 bases at J, with 13 bases between the two ends. The CDR3 nucleotides read TGTGCCAGCAGTTCCCGAGAGGGGAGCGAGCAGTACTTC. Amino acid sequence: CASSSREGSEQYF.